One sample yielded the 22 T cell receptor beta chains listed below, sequenced in a study of blood T cell repertoires in COVID-19. Data came from immunoSEQ multiplex PCR; TCRdb stores just in-frame clones and leaves some out. This sample yields under 150,000 clones, of which roughly 78% are seen a single time; approximately 3.6% belongs to the top ten. Sequencing input: peripheral blood. These receptors originate from a man between 60 and 75 years old with acute or convalescent COVID-19.

The gene calls are TRBV16 and TRBJ2-7; perhaps TRBD1 as D (5 bases). The germline gives CDR1 KGHSY, CDR2 FQNENV. This CDR3 comprises 15 residues. V was pared by 4 bases and J by 0 bases, with 13 bases between. The CDR3 DNA is TGTGCCAGCAGCCCCCAGGTGACAGTCTCCTACGAGCAGTACTTC. This encodes CASSPQVTVSYEQYF.

This rearrangement joins TRBV7-2 to TRBJ2-1, with 11 positions matching TRBD2. After removal of 4 bases from V and 4 bases from J, the junction contained 12 bases not matched to a gene. There are 18 residues in the CDR3. The germline V gene has CDR1 SGHTA and CDR2 FQGNSA. As DNA, the CDR3 is TGTGCCAGCAGCTCGCCCCCTAGCGGGAGGCCCCTGTACAATGAGCAGTTCTTC. This codes for CASSSPPSGRPLYNEQFF.

V gene TRBV5-1 combines with J gene TRBJ2-1; 7 bases agree with TRBD2. Germline loops: CDR1 SGHRS, CDR2 YFSETQ. This CDR3 contains 16 residues. V lost 0 bases and J lost 0; bases outside the gene matches: 3. DNA for the CDR3: TGCGCCAGCAGCTTGGAAGCGGGAATCTCCTACAATGAGCAGTTCTTC. Translated, it gives CASSLEAGISYNEQFF.

V usage is TRBV20-1 and J usage is TRBJ2-5; D not resolved. The germline V gene has CDR1 DFQATT and CDR2 SNEGSKA (reference sequence). The CDR3 has 11 amino acids. V was pared by 2 bases and J by 5 bases, with 6 bases between. The chain's CDR3 is CSARTLETQYF. The CDR3 DNA sequence: TGCAGTGCTAGAACTTTGGAGACCCAGTACTTC.

The rearrangement uses TRBV10-3 and TRBJ1-1; D not certain. The V gene's germline CDR1 is ENHRY and CDR2 SYGVKD. This CDR3 has 13 amino acids. V was clipped by 3 bases and J by 1 base, with 6 bases between them. Written as DNA, the CDR3 is TGTGCCATCAGTGACAGGCGGAACACTGAAGCTTTCTTT. This codes for CAISDRRNTEAFF.

The CDR3 nucleotides are TGTGCCAGCAGCCTTGAAGGAGGTAATCAGCCCCAGCATTTT. Translating gives CASSLEGGNQPQHF. The chain links TRBV7-9 to TRBJ1-5, with D uncertain. The CDR3 is 14 amino acids. Germline V CDR1 and CDR2: SEHNR, FQNEAQ (reference sequence). Trimming shortened V by 5 bases and J by 4 bases, and 12 bases separated the two germline ends.

The chain combines TRBV28 with TRBJ1-2; TRBD1 agrees at 8 bases. V dropped 9 bases and J dropped 8; count of bases not matched to a gene: 17. The germline gives CDR1 MDHEN, CDR2 SYDVKM. The CDR3 spans 15 residues. The CDR3 loop reads CARPNLLRDRTGYTF. The CDR3 region has the DNA TGTGCCAGACCCAATCTCCTCCGGGACAGGACCGGCTACACCTTC.

The rearrangement links TRBV10-3 to TRBJ2-2; D gene unclear. Germline-derived CDR1 and CDR2 are ENHRY and SYGVKD. The V end lost 3 bases, the J end lost 0 bases, and 11 bases lay between the germline ends. This CDR3 spans 16 amino acids. The CDR3 DNA reads TGTGCCATCAGTGATACGGTCAGGACGAACACCGGGGAGCTGTTTTTT. Translated, it gives CAISDTVRTNTGELFF.

This rearrangement joins TRBV9 to TRBJ1-4; weak D call: TRBD1 (5 bases). The CDR3 runs 15 residues. Trimming took off 0 bases at V and 10 bases at J, with 16 bases between the two ends. CDR1 is SGDLS, CDR2 YYNGEE, per germline. CDR3 sequence reads: CASSVEGNRRGKLFF. CDR3 coding DNA: TGTGCCAGCAGCGTAGAAGGAAACAGGAGGGGAAAACTGTTTTTT.

The chain employs TRBV28 and TRBJ2-7, with D maybe TRBD1 (6 bases). The CDR3 length is 14 residues. V dropped 4 bases and J dropped 3 bases, with 13 bases sitting between them. Per germline, CDR1 MDHEN and CDR2 SYDVKM. The CDR3, as DNA: TGTGCCAGCAGTTACACCGGACAGCGCTACGAGCAGTACTTC. Translated, it gives CASSYTGQRYEQYF.

The CDR3 spells CASFRGQATSYGYTF. The CDR3 nucleotides are TGTGCCAGCTTTCGAGGACAGGCCACTAGCTATGGCTACACCTTC. The V gene is TRBV28, the J gene TRBJ1-2, with 7 bases identical to TRBD1. V shed 8 bases and J 4 bases; nucleotides not matched to a gene: 13. Germline CDR1 is MDHEN and CDR2 is SYDVKM. The CDR3 has 15 amino acids.

This chain uses TRBV6-2 or TRBV6-3 with TRBJ2-7, with 9 bases matching TRBD2. The V gene's germline CDR1 is MNHEY and CDR2 SVGEGT. The CDR3 runs to 13 residues. V trimming: 4 bases; J trimming: 10 bases; junction bases outside the gene matches: 8. CDR3 in amino acids: CASSSGTSIFQYF. The CDR3 DNA follows: TGTGCCAGCAGTTCCGGGACTAGCATCTTCCAGTACTTC.

The V call is TRBV3-1 (or the pseudogene TRBV3-2), the J call TRBJ1-2, with D perhaps TRBD1 (5 bases). This CDR3 contains 14 residues. V gave up 0 bases and J gave up 4 bases, with 9 bases separating them. Germline lookup yields CDR1 LGHDT and CDR2 YNNKEL (reference sequence). In nucleotides, the CDR3 is TGTGCCAGCAGCCAAGACTCAGGGCTCTATGGCTACACCTTC. Its translation is CASSQDSGLYGYTF.

This rearrangement joins TRBV7-6 to TRBJ2-2; TRBD2 might be the D (5 bases). Germline lookup yields CDR1 SGHVS and CDR2 FNYEAQ. The CDR3 consists of 16 residues. V was cut by 7 bases and J by 6 bases, with 21 bases left in between. The CDR3 nucleotides read TGTGCCAGCACCCAAAACGGACTGTCCGGATCCGGGGAGCTGTTTTTT. Protein product: CASTQNGLSGSGELFF.

This rearrangement joins TRBV5-4 to TRBJ1-6, with D possibly being TRBD1 (5 bases). V dropped 0 bases and J dropped 10 bases, with 17 bases sitting between them. The CDR3 runs 16 residues. Germline-derived CDR1 and CDR2 are SGHNT and YYREEE (reference sequence). CDR3 coding DNA: TGTGCCAGCAGCTTGGAACTCCAGGTGGGGGGATCACCCCTCCACTTT. Amino acid sequence: CASSLELQVGGSPLHF. The variable domain in full, with the rest retrieved from reference TRBV5-4 and TRBJ1-6, is ETGVTQSPTHLIKTRGQQVTLRCSSQSGHNTVSWYQQALGQGPQFIFQYYREEENGRGNFPPRFSGLQFPNYSSELNVNALELDDSALYLCASSLELQVGGSPLHFGNGTRLTVT.

This chain links TRBV5-6 with TRBJ2-1; 14 bases line up with TRBD2. Germline V gene data show CDR1 as SGHDT and CDR2 as YYEEEE. This CDR3 spans 18 amino acids. V gave up 4 bases and J gave up 7 bases; unmatched junction bases: 13. In DNA form, the CDR3 reads TGTGCCAGCAGCCTTCTGGGACTAGCGGGGGAGGGGGAAAATGAGCAGTTCTTC. The encoded protein is CASSLLGLAGEGENEQFF.

This clone was recorded only once. The chain has TRBV27 and TRBJ2-7; TRBD2 is a possible D gene (5 bases). The V end was cut by 2 bases, the J end by 5 bases, with 13 bases between. This CDR3 is built from 14 residues. Germline CDR1 is MNHEY and CDR2 is SMNVEV (reference sequence). CDR3 in DNA: TGTGCCAGCAGTTTAAGGACTCCCTTCGACGAGCAGTACTTC. As protein: CASSLRTPFDEQYF.

This clone was seen a handful of times. This chain joins TRBV6-5 and TRBJ2-2; the match to TRBD1 covers 7 bases. Germline trimming cut 10 bases from V and 4 bases from J; bases unmatched to any gene: 6. The CDR3 is 13 amino acids. The germline V gene has CDR1 MNHEY and CDR2 SVGAGI. The CDR3 DNA reads TGTGCCACCAGGGACAGCCTCACCGGGGAGCTGTTTTTT. This translates into CATRDSLTGELFF.

The V call is TRBV7-2, the J call TRBJ1-3; D perhaps matches TRBD1 (5 bases). With 2 bases removed from V and 2 bases from J, the gap between germline ends came to 7 bases. This CDR3 region has 14 residues. Germline CDR1 is SGHTA and CDR2 is FQGNSA. CDR3 protein: CASSLSRAGNTIYF. As DNA, the CDR3 is TGTGCCAGCAGCTTATCCAGGGCTGGAAACACCATATATTTT.

The genes are TRBV23-1 and TRBJ2-7, with 7 bases fitting TRBD2. TRBV23-1 is noted as an ORF with a role that remains uncertain. V gave up 0 bases and J gave up 6 bases; unmatched junction bases: 8. The CDR3 extends over 15 amino acids. CDR3 DNA: TGCGCCAGCAGTCAATCACGGGAGGAGTGGGGCGAGCAGTACTTC. Protein: CASSQSREEWGEQYF.

The V gene is TRBV5-1, the J gene TRBJ1-1; 8 bases line up with TRBD1. The V segment lost 4 bases and the J segment 7 bases; nucleotides outside the gene matches: 6. Germline V lookup: CDR1 SGHRS, CDR2 YFSETQ. The CDR3 spans 13 residues. Written as DNA, the CDR3 is TGCGCCAGCAGCGTGACAGGGGTAGGTGAAGCTTTCTTT. Protein: CASSVTGVGEAFF.

The CDR3 here is CASNAGTATDTQYF. The CDR3 nucleotides read TGTGCCAGCAACGCGGGGACTGCCACAGATACGCAGTATTTT. The chain carries TRBV7-2 and TRBJ2-3, with D perhaps matching TRBD2 (6 bases). With 7 bases removed from V and 2 bases from J, the gap between germline ends came to 13 bases. Per germline, CDR1 SGHTA and CDR2 FQGNSA. The CDR3 runs to 14 residues. The full variable domain, its missing parts supplied by reference TRBV7-2 and TRBJ2-3, is GAGVSQSPSNKVTEKGKDVELRCDPISGHTALYWYRQSLGQGLEFLIYFQGNSAPDKSGLPSDRFSAERTGGSVSTLTIQRTQQEDSAVYLCASNAGTATDTQYFGPGTRLTVL.